A single sample is the source of the 3 T cell receptor beta chains below, sequenced in a study of vaccination and CD4 T cells after COVID-19. No antigen has been identified for these receptors. With the Oncomine TCR Beta short-read assay, DNA from cultured CD4+ T cells was sequenced. Cultured CD4+ T cells yielded the extracted genomic DNA. TCRdb used MiXCR to reprocess the PCR reads, holding one entry per CDR3 protein. This table holds 9,500 to 11,000 distinct CDR3 sequences, approximately 31% found once. Treatment indicated: roughly nine-day PBMC culture with coronavirus spike peptide pools or control peptides (ViraFEST assay). Samples of CD4+ T cells were obtained from the unexposed donor before the COVID-19 pandemic (2011-2018). The specimen was CD4+ T cells from blood, cultured in vitro. The receptors stem from a human donor in good health.

By share, this clonotype ranks as medium-sized (0.01 to 0.1%). The V gene is TRBV15, the J gene TRBJ1-6; perhaps TRBD1 as D (6 bases). Trimming left V 0 bases short and J 11 bases short, with 17 bases between. The CDR3 runs to 16 residues. Germline CDR1 reads LNHNV; CDR2 reads YYDKDF (reference sequence). The CDR3, as DNA: TGTGCCACCAGCAGAGACCGGGGGGCCGGCTTGACACCCCTCCACTTT. This encodes CATSRDRGAGLTPLHF. Full variable domain (rest looked up from reference TRBV15 and TRBJ1-6): DAMVIQNPRYQVTQFGKPVTLSCSQTLNHNVMYWYQQKSSQAPKLLFHYYDKDFNNEADTPDNFQSRRPNTSFCFLDIRSPGLGDTAMYLCATSRDRGAGLTPLHFGNGTRLTVT.

This clonotype was observed a few times. The chain couples TRBV27 to TRBJ2-1, with D tentatively TRBD2 (5 bases). The CDR3 is made up of 14 amino acids. V lost 4 bases and J lost 10, with 17 bases in between. The germline gives CDR1 MNHEY, CDR2 SMNVEV (reference sequence). The CDR3 DNA is TGTGCCAGCAGTTGGGGTCTGGCGGGCGGCGAGCAGTTCTTC. It specifies CASSWGLAGGEQFF.

A few counts support this clonotype. This rearrangement joins TRBV19 to TRBJ2-7; TRBD1 or TRBD2 may be the D gene (5 bases each). V was pared by 5 bases and J by 0 bases, with 11 bases between. The CDR3 has 14 amino acids. From germline, CDR1 is LNHDA and CDR2 SQIVND (reference sequence). The CDR3 sequence is CASSRDPSSYEQYF. DNA for the CDR3: TGTGCCAGTAGTCGGGACCCCAGCTCCTACGAGCAGTACTTC.